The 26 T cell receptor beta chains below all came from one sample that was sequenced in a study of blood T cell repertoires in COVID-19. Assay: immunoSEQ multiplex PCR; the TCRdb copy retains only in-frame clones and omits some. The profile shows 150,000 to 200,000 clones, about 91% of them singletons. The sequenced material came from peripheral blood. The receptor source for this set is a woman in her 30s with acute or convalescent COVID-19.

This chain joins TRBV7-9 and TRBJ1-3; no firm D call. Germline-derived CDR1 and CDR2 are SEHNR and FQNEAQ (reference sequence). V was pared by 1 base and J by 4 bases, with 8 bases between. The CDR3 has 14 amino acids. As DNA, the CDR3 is TGTGCCAGCAGCTTAGGCTCACTGGGAAACACCATATATTTT. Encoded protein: CASSLGSLGNTIYF. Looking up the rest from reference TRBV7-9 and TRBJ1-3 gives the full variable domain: DTGVSQNPRHKITKRGQNVTFRCDPISEHNRLYWYRQTLGQGPEFLTYFQNEAQLEKSRLLSDRFSAERPKGSFSTLEIQRTEQGDSAMYLCASSLGSLGNTIYFGEGSWLTVV.

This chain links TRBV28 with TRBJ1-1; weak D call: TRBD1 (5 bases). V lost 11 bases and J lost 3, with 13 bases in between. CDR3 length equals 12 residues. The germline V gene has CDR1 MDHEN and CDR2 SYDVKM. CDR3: CAARRDDTEAFF. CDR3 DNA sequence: TGTGCCGCCCGGAGGGACGACACTGAAGCTTTCTTT.

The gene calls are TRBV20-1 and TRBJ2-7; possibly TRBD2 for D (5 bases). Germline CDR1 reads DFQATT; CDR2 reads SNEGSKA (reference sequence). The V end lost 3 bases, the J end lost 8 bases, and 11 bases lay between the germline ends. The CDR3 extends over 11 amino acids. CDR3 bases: TGCAGTGCTAGTGATGGAGGAAAGCAGTACTTC. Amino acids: CSASDGGKQYF.

This CDR3 is CASSQEELAGLIDTQYF. The CDR3 coding sequence is TGTGCCAGCAGCCAAGAAGAGCTAGCGGGATTAATAGATACGCAGTATTTT. The chain employs TRBV14 and TRBJ2-3, with TRBD2 matching 9 bases. J was trimmed by 5 bases and V by 0 bases; bases with no gene match: 9. The CDR3 is 17 residues long. Germline-derived CDR1 and CDR2 are SGHDN and FVKESK.

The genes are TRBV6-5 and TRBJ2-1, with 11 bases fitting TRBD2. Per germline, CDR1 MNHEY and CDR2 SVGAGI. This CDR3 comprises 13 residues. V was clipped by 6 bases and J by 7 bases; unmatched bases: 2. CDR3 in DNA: TGTGCCAGCAGGACTAGCGGGAATAATGAGCAGTTCTTC. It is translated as CASRTSGNNEQFF.

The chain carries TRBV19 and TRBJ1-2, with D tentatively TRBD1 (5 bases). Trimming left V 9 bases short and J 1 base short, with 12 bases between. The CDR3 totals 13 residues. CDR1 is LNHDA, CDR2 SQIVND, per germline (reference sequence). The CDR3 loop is CASVDTFNYGYTF. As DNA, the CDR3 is TGTGCCAGCGTGGACACTTTTAACTATGGCTACACCTTC.

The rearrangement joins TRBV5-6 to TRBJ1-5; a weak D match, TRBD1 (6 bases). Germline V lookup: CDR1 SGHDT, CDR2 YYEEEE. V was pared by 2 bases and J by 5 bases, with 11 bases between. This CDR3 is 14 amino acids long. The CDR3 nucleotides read TGTGCCAGCAGCTTCGGAGAGGGGGATCAGCCCCAGCATTTT. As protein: CASSFGEGDQPQHF.

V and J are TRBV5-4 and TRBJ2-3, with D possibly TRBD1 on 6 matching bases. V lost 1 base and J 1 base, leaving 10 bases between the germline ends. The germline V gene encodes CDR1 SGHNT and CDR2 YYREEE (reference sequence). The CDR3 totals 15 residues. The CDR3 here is CASSLWGRGTDTQYF. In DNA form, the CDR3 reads TGTGCCAGCAGCTTGTGGGGGCGAGGCACAGATACGCAGTATTTT.

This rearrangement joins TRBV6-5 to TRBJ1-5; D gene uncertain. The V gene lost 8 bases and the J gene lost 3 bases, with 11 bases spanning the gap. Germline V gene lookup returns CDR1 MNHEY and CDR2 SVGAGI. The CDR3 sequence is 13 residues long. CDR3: CASGTEANQPQHF. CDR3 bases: TGTGCCAGCGGCACGGAGGCCAATCAGCCCCAGCATTTT.

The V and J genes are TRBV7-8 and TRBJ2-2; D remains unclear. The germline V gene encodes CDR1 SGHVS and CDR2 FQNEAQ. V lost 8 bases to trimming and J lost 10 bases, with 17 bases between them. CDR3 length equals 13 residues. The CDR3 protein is CASREAANTELFF. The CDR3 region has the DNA TGTGCCAGCCGAGAGGCCGCCAACACGGAGCTGTTTTTT. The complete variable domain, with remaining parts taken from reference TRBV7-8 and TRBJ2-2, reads GAGVSQSPRYKVAKRGQDVALRCDPISGHVSLFWYQQALGQGPEFLTYFQNEAQLDKSGLPSDRFFAERPEGSVSTLKIQRTQQEDSAVYLCASREAANTELFFGEGSRLTVL.

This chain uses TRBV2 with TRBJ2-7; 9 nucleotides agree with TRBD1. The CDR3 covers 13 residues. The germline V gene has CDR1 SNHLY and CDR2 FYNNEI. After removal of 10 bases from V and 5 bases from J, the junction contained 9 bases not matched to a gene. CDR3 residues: CATMDRGLDEQYF. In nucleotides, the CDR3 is TGTGCCACGATGGACAGGGGTTTAGACGAGCAGTACTTC.

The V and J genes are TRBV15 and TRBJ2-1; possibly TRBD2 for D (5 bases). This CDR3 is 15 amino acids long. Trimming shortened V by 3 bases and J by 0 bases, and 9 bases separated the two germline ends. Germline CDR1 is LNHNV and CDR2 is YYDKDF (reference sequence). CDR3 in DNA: TGTGCCACCAGCAGGACGGGGTCCTCCTACAATGAGCAGTTCTTC. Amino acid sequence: CATSRTGSSYNEQFF.

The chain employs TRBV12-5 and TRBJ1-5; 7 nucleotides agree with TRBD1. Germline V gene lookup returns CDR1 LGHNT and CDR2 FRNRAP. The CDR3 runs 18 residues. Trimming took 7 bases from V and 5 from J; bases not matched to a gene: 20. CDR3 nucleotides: TGTGCTAGTGTGGGGAGATTTACAGGGGTTATTTTAGATCAGCCCCAGCATTTT. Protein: CASVGRFTGVILDQPQHF.

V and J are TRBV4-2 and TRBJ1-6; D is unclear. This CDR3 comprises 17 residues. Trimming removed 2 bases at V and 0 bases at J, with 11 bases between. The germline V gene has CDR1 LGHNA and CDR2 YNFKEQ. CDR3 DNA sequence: TGTGCCAGCAGCCAACCCGACGGGAGCTCCTATAATTCACCCCTCCACTTT. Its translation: CASSQPDGSSYNSPLHF.

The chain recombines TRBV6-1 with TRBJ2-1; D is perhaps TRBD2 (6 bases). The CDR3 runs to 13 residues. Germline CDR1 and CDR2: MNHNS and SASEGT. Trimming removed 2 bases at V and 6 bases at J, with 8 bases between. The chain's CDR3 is CASSEQLANEQFF. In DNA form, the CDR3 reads TGTGCCAGCAGTGAACAACTAGCCAATGAGCAGTTCTTC.

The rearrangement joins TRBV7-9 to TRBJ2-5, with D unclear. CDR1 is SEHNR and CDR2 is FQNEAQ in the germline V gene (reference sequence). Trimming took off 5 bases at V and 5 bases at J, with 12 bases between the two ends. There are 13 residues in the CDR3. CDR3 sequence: CASSLDLSETQYF. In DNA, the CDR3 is TGTGCCAGCAGCCTCGACTTGTCGGAGACCCAGTACTTC.

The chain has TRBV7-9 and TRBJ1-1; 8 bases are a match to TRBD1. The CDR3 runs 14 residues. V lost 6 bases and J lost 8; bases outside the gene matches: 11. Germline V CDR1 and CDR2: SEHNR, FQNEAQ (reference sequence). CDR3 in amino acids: CASREGDRQGEAFF. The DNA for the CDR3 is TGTGCCAGCAGGGAAGGGGACAGACAGGGGGAAGCTTTCTTT.

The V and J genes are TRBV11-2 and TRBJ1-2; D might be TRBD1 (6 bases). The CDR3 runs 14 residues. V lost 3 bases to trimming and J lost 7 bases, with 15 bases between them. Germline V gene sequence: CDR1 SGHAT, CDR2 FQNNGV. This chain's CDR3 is CASSFNSGQTGYTF. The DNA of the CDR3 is TGTGCCAGCAGCTTCAACTCGGGACAAACTGGCTACACCTTC.

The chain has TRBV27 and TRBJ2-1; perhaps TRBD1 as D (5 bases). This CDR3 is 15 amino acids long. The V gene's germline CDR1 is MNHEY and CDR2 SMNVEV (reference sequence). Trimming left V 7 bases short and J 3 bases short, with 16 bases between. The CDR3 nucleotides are TGTGCCAGCAAGATTAGGGGCCAAAACTACAATGAGCAGTTCTTC. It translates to CASKIRGQNYNEQFF.

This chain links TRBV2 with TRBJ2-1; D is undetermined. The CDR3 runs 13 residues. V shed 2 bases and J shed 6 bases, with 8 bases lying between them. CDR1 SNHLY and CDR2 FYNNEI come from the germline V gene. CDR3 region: CASSENSFNEQFF. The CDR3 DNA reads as TGTGCCAGCAGTGAAAACAGTTTCAATGAGCAGTTCTTC.

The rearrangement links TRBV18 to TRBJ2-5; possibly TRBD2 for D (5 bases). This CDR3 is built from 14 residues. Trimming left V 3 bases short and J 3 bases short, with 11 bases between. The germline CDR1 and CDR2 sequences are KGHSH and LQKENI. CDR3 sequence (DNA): TGTGCCAGCTCACCGCTGGGGAGAGAAGAGACCCAGTACTTC. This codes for CASSPLGREETQYF.

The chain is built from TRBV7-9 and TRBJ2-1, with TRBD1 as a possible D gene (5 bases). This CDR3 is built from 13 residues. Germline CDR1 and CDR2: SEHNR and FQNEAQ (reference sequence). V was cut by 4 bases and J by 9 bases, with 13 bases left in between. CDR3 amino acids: CASSWGGAGEQFF. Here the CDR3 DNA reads TGTGCCAGCAGCTGGGGTGGGGCAGGTGAGCAGTTCTTC. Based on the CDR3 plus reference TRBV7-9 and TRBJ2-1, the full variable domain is DTGVSQNPRHKITKRGQNVTFRCDPISEHNRLYWYRQTLGQGPEFLTYFQNEAQLEKSRLLSDRFSAERPKGSFSTLEIQRTEQGDSAMYLCASSWGGAGEQFFGPGTRLTVL.

The CDR3 DNA reads TGTGCCTGGAGTGTAGCTGGAGGTGGGGAGACCCAGTACTTC. Translating gives CAWSVAGGGETQYF. The gene calls are TRBV30 and TRBJ2-5; possible D gene TRBD2, 5 bases. V lost 0 bases, J lost 5 bases, and 13 bases lay in between. This CDR3 spans 14 amino acids. Per the germline V gene, CDR1 is GTSNPN and CDR2 is SVGIG (reference sequence).

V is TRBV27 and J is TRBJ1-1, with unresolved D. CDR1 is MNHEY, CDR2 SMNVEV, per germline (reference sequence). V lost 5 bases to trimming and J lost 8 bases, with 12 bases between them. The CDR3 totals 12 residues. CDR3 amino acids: CASSPLPGEAFF. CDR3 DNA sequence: TGTGCCAGCAGTCCCCTCCCGGGGGAAGCTTTCTTT.

This CDR3 reads CASHNQGAKPLSGYTF. In nucleotides, the CDR3 is TGCGCCAGCCACAATCAGGGGGCGAAGCCCTTGAGTGGCTACACCTTC. The gene calls are TRBV5-1 and TRBJ1-2, with 8 positions matching TRBD1. J was trimmed by 7 bases and V by 7 bases; bases with no gene match: 18. There are 16 residues in the CDR3. In germline, CDR1 is SGHRS, CDR2 YFSETQ.

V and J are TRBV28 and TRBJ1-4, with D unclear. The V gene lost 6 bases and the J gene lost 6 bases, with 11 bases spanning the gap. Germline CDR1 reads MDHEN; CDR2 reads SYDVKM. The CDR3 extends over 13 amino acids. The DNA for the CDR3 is TGTGCCAGCAGAAAGAGGGAAGATGAAAAACTGTTTTTT. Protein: CASRKREDEKLFF. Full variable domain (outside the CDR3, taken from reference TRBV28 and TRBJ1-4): DVKVTQSSRYLVKRTGEKVFLECVQDMDHENMFWYRQDPGLGLRLIYFSYDVKMKEKGDIPEGYSVSREKKERFSLILESASTNQTSMYLCASRKREDEKLFFGSGTQLSVL.